These 25 T cell receptor beta chains were sequenced from one sample in a study of T cells in Graves' hyperthyroidism and ophthalmopathy (dated by TCRdb to between 2017 and 2020). The library was made by multiplex PCR. Sequencing used an Illumina HiSeq 2000. TCR beta CDR3 regions were amplified from RNA transcripts. For the first round of RT-PCR on the TCR CDR3, the HTBI primer set was used together with the Qiagen OneStep RT-PCR kit. The public reads were quality trimmed at Q25 with fastp and then assembled into clones with MiXCR by TCRdb, keeping productive beta chains. Rows are unified per CDR3 protein, each entry keeping the most common DNA and genes. For this sample there are fewer than 650,000 distinct CDR3 sequences; approximately 15% appear just once. Jointly, the top ten make up approximately 4.2% of the sample. Sequenced input: blood. The receptors originated from a woman between 40 and 55 years old with Graves' ophthalmopathy.

This clonotype has at least ten counts. The chain employs TRBV5-5 and TRBJ2-2, with TRBD2 identical over 7 bases. Germline loops: CDR1 SGHKS, CDR2 YYEKEE (reference sequence). The CDR3 sequence is 14 residues long. V dropped 4 bases and J dropped 6; count of bases not matched to a gene: 6. Written as DNA, the CDR3 is TGTGCCAGCAGCGAGGGACTAACGGCCGGGGAGCTGTTTTTT. It is translated as CASSEGLTAGELFF.

This clonotype was counted only a few times. The V and J genes are TRBV6-5 and TRBJ1-2; D is unclear. Germline values: CDR1 MNHEY, CDR2 SVGAGI. There are 13 residues in the CDR3. Trimming shortened V by 0 bases and J by 9 bases, and 11 bases separated the two germline ends. This CDR3 is CASSYSAGKSYTF. The DNA of the CDR3 is TGTGCCAGCAGTTACTCGGCGGGGAAGAGCTACACCTTC.

This clonotype occurred a few times. The genes are TRBV6-1 and TRBJ2-3; either TRBD1 or TRBD2 may fit D (5 bases each). Germline lookup yields CDR1 MNHNS and CDR2 SASEGT. This CDR3 has 15 amino acids. Trimming took 5 bases from V and 1 from J, leaving 13 bases between them. CDR3 nucleotide sequence: TGTGCCAGCAGTCCCCGGGGCGATGGCACAGATACGCAGTATTTT. Translation: CASSPRGDGTDTQYF.

This clonotype has a count of ten or more. This rearrangement joins TRBV7-2 to TRBJ1-2; 9 bases map to TRBD1. V lost 5 bases, J lost 6 bases, and 4 bases stayed unmatched. Per the germline V gene, CDR1 is SGHTA and CDR2 is FQGNSA. The CDR3 covers 13 residues. CDR3 amino acids: CASSRTGDHGYTF. CDR3 coding DNA: TGTGCCAGCAGCCGGACAGGGGACCATGGCTACACCTTC.

This clonotype was seen many times. The V and J genes are TRBV28 and TRBJ2-7; D could derive from TRBD1 or TRBD2 (6 bases each). The CDR3 is made up of 14 amino acids. Deletions cut 5 bases from V and 3 bases from J, with 14 bases between. Germline V lookup: CDR1 MDHEN, CDR2 SYDVKM. The CDR3 is CASSLDGGFYEQYF. The CDR3 DNA reads TGTGCCAGCAGTCTGGACGGGGGCTTCTACGAGCAGTACTTC.

This clonotype was observed a few times. The chain carries TRBV4-1 and TRBJ1-1; 9 bases agree with TRBD1. V shed 1 base and J 5 bases; nucleotides not matched to a gene: 5. The CDR3 totals 15 residues. The V gene's germline CDR1 is MGHRA and CDR2 YSYEKL. The DNA for the CDR3 is TGCGCCAGCAGCCAAGTAGGACAGGGGATGACTGAAGCTTTCTTT. It codes for CASSQVGQGMTEAFF.

The chain uses TRBV29-1 and TRBJ2-7; 11 positions match TRBD2. The CDR3 contains 14 residues. The germline V gene has CDR1 SQVTM and CDR2 ANQGSEA. The V gene end was trimmed by 8 bases and the J gene end by 3 bases; junction bases not matched to a gene: 9. DNA of the CDR3: TGCAGCTCCACACTAGCGGGAGAGTACTACGAGCAGTACTTC. Its translation is CSSTLAGEYYEQYF.

This chain links TRBV6-1 with TRBJ2-4; a possible D gene is TRBD1 (6 bases). With 5 bases removed from V and 1 base from J, the gap between germline ends came to 15 bases. Germline assignment: CDR1 MNHNS and CDR2 SASEGT. The CDR3 runs 16 residues. CDR3 protein: CASSNVGASAKNIQYF. The CDR3 nucleotides are TGTGCCAGCAGTAATGTGGGGGCGTCGGCCAAAAACATTCAGTACTTC.

This clonotype was counted only a few times. The rearrangement uses TRBV6-1 and TRBJ1-2; 8 nucleotides line up with TRBD1. The CDR3 consists of 13 residues. V trimming: 6 bases; J trimming: 7 bases; junction bases outside the gene matches: 7. The germline V gene encodes CDR1 MNHNS and CDR2 SASEGT. The CDR3 region has the DNA TGTGCCAGCAGCCCTTCAGGGGGCTTTGGCTACACCTTC. Translation: CASSPSGGFGYTF.

The table lists this clonotype with a few counts. The junction departs from germline at one end; a sequencing error may be responsible. This chain uses TRBV6-4 with TRBJ1-1; D gene ambiguous. The CDR3 covers 17 residues. Germline V gene lookup returns CDR1 MRHNA and CDR2 SNTAGT. In nucleotides, the CDR3 is TGTACCAGCAGTAACCCCGAGGCAGGATCCCCTAGCACTGAAGCTTTCTTT. Translation: CTSSNPEAGSPSTEAFF.

This clonotype was observed a few times. The chain has TRBV6-2 or TRBV6-3 and TRBJ2-6; perhaps TRBD2 as D (5 bases). The germline V gene has CDR1 MNHEY and CDR2 SVGEGT. The germline V and J ends were trimmed by 5 bases and 0 bases, with 14 bases remaining between them. The CDR3 contains 17 residues. CDR3 region: CASSQRVGSSGANVLTF. The DNA for the CDR3 is TGTGCCAGCAGTCAGAGGGTGGGGAGCTCTGGGGCCAACGTCCTGACTTTC.

There are many counts of this clonotype. The CDR3 DNA reads TGTGCCAGCAGCTTAGGTCTTGGCTTTGGTGGCTACACCTTC. This encodes CASSLGLGFGGYTF. The chain links TRBV11-2 to TRBJ1-2; D remains ambiguous. V gave up 1 base and J gave up 7 bases, with 13 bases separating them. In germline, CDR1 is SGHAT, CDR2 FQNNGV. This CDR3 region has 14 residues.

In this sample, this clonotype turned up a few times. The V and J genes are TRBV30 and TRBJ1-1; D is perhaps TRBD1 (5 bases). Germline V lookup: CDR1 GTSNPN, CDR2 SVGIG (reference sequence). The ends were cut back, 0 bases at V and 5 bases at J, with 10 bases in the middle. The length of the CDR3 is 13 residues. CDR3 residues: CAWSVPGGTEAFF. The CDR3 DNA sequence: TGTGCCTGGAGTGTACCGGGGGGAACTGAAGCTTTCTTT. Complete variable domain (other parts from reference TRBV30 and TRBJ1-1): SQTIHQWPATLVQPVGSPLSLECTVEGTSNPNLYWYRQAAGRGLQLLFYSVGIGQISSEVPQNLSASRPQDRQFILSSKKLLLSDSGFYLCAWSVPGGTEAFFGQGTRLTVV.

This clonotype was recorded many times. The rearrangement links TRBV10-3 to TRBJ2-5; possibly TRBD1 for D (6 bases). CDR1 and CDR2 (germline): ENHRY, SYGVKD. This CDR3 region has 14 residues. V lost 6 bases and J 5 bases, leaving 16 bases between the germline ends. Written as DNA, the CDR3 is TGTGCCATCAGACGGGACACCCCGGGGGAGACCCAGTACTTC. Its protein product is CAIRRDTPGETQYF.

The chain employs TRBV20-1 and TRBJ2-7, with 7 nucleotides matching TRBD1. The CDR3 consists of 13 residues. J was trimmed by 4 bases and V by 5 bases; bases with no gene match: 8. Germline values: CDR1 DFQATT, CDR2 SNEGSKA (reference sequence). The CDR3, as DNA: TGCAGTGCTGAGCCGACAGGGCGGTACGAGCAGTACTTC. This translates into CSAEPTGRYEQYF.

The sample holds many counts of this clonotype. V usage is TRBV28 and J usage is TRBJ2-7, with a weak D call TRBD2 (5 bases). Trimming cost V 8 bases and J 0 bases, with 8 bases left between them. This CDR3 contains 12 residues. Per the germline V gene, CDR1 is MDHEN and CDR2 is SYDVKM. The CDR3 bases are TGTGCCAGCCGGACTCGCTCCTACGAGCAGTACTTC. Translation: CASRTRSYEQYF.

The chain joins TRBV6-2 or TRBV6-3 to TRBJ2-5; D ambiguous. Germline-derived CDR1 and CDR2 are MNHEY and SVGEGT. V was cut by 1 base and J by 5 bases, with 5 bases left in between. The CDR3 length is 12 residues. The CDR3 loop is CASSYYSETQYF. CDR3 nucleotide sequence: TGTGCCAGCAGTTACTATAGCGAGACCCAGTACTTC.

This clonotype was observed a few times. The chain has TRBV7-9 and TRBJ2-7, with 7 bases matching TRBD2. Trimming removed 3 bases from V and 3 bases from J; junction bases left unmatched: 8. The CDR3 runs to 15 residues. Germline V gives CDR1 SEHNR, CDR2 FQNEAQ (reference sequence). The CDR3 sequence is CASSFGEGGIYEQYF. As DNA, the CDR3 is TGTGCCAGCAGCTTCGGGGAGGGAGGAATCTACGAGCAGTACTTC.

This clonotype was seen only a few times. The rearrangement joins TRBV6-5 to TRBJ2-7; D is possibly TRBD1 (5 bases). Germline CDR1 is MNHEY and CDR2 is SVGAGI. The CDR3 has 16 residues. V lost 0 bases, J lost 1 base, and 13 bases lay in between. CDR3 residues: CASSYSLDNPSYEQYF. The CDR3 DNA follows: TGTGCCAGCAGTTACTCGCTGGACAACCCATCCTACGAGCAGTACTTC.

The chain is built from TRBV28 and TRBJ2-2, with 7 bases identical to TRBD1. Per germline, CDR1 MDHEN and CDR2 SYDVKM. V dropped 9 bases and J dropped 4; count of bases not matched to a gene: 8. The CDR3 extends over 14 amino acids. CDR3 bases: TGTGCCAGTGTACAGGGGCATGTCACCGGGGAGCTGTTTTTT. Its protein is CASVQGHVTGELFF.

On this clonotype: This could be a read error, since a much larger clone is one nucleotide away. Given the absence of the conserved phenylalanine or tryptophan at the CDR3 end, a read error is likely. The chain carries TRBV28 and TRBJ2-5; TRBD1 aligns across 7 bases. This CDR3 region has 16 residues. CDR1 is MDHEN, CDR2 SYDVKM, per germline. V shed 4 bases and J 5 bases; nucleotides not matched to a gene: 13. This chain's CDR3 is CASSSLDRVPRETQYL. In DNA, the CDR3 is TGTGCCAGCAGTTCCCTCGACAGGGTGCCCAGGGAGACCCAGTACCTC.

Ten or more counts support this clonotype. V gene TRBV27 combines with J gene TRBJ2-7; D may be TRBD1 (6 bases). Per germline, CDR1 MNHEY and CDR2 SMNVEV (reference sequence). The V and J ends lost 7 bases and 7 bases respectively, with 29 bases between them. The CDR3 loop spans 17 amino acids. The CDR3 DNA reads as TGTGCCAGCACCCGTACCCCCCAGGGGCGGACCCTAGGGGAGCAGTACTTC. It yields the protein CASTRTPQGRTLGEQYF.

This clonotype appeared many times. The chain recombines TRBV6-2 or TRBV6-3 with TRBJ2-7; perhaps D is TRBD1 or TRBD2 (7 bases each). Per germline, CDR1 MNHEY and CDR2 SVGEGT. The CDR3 has 17 residues. Trimming took off 0 bases at V and 2 bases at J, with 17 bases between the two ends. CDR3 bases: TGTGCCAGCAGTTACTCGATATCGGGGGGACAGACCTACGAGCAGTACTTC. The encoded protein is CASSYSISGGQTYEQYF.

The chain has TRBV2 and TRBJ2-7; 8 nucleotides align to TRBD2. V was pared by 1 base and J by 6 bases, with 8 bases of the junction left unmatched. The CDR3 runs to 15 residues. Germline V CDR1 and CDR2: SNHLY, FYNNEI. The DNA of the CDR3 is TGTGCCAGCAGTGAAGGGTCGGGAGGGCCCTCCGAGCAGTACTTC. Protein product: CASSEGSGGPSEQYF.

Many counts were recorded for this clonotype. The chain uses TRBV20-1 and TRBJ1-1, with TRBD1 as a possible D gene (5 bases). The germline V gene encodes CDR1 DFQATT and CDR2 SNEGSKA (reference sequence). Trimming removed 2 bases at V and 4 bases at J, with 11 bases between. CDR3 size: 13 residues. The chain's CDR3 is CSARIPGSTEAFF. CDR3 nucleotides: TGCAGTGCTAGAATCCCAGGGAGCACTGAAGCTTTCTTT.